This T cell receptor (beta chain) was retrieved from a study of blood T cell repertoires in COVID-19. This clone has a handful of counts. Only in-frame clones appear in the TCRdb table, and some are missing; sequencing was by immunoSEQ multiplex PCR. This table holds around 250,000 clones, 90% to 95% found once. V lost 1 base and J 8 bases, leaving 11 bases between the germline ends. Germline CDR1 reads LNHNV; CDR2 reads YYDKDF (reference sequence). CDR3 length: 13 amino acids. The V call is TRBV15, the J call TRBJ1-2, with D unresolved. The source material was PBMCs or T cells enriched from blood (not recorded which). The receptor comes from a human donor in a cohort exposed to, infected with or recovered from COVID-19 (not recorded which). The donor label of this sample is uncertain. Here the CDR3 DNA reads TGTGCCACCAGCAGAGGAGAGGGAGTAGGCTACACCTTC. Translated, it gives CATSRGEGVGYTF.